Each of the 28 T cell receptor beta chains below was sequenced from the same sample in a study of beta chain features in type 1 diabetes. The investigators reverse transcribed all of the isolated RNA, so they sequenced expressed TCRB transcripts. The repertoire was sequenced with immunoSEQ multiplex PCR; TCRdb's copy has only in-frame clones and lacks some. This table has about 900,000 clones, roughly 15% appearing once. Material: naive CD4+ T cells from blood. All receptors derive from a woman between 18 and 29 years old in good health.

As to this clone: The sample contains more than one DNA sequence encoding this CDR3. This chain uses TRBV4-3 with TRBJ2-3; 8 bases match TRBD1. Per germline, CDR1 LGHNA and CDR2 YSLEER. This CDR3 is built from 16 residues. The trim removed 0 bases at V and 3 bases at J, leaving 5 bases unmatched. For the CDR3, the DNA is TGCGCCAGCAGCCAAGATAGAAACAGGGGGACAGATACGCAGTATTTT. It is translated as CASSQDRNRGTDTQYF.

The gene calls are TRBV4-2 and TRBJ2-7; 12 bases map to TRBD2. The CDR3 runs to 15 residues. The germline V gene encodes CDR1 LGHNA and CDR2 YNFKEQ. J lost 0 bases, V lost 4 bases, and 1 base had no gene match. The CDR3 DNA is TGTGCCAGCAGCCTGACTAGCGGGAGCTCCTACGAGCAGTACTTC. Translated: CASSLTSGSSYEQYF.

The sample holds a few counts of this clone. The chain is built from TRBV7-2 and TRBJ2-1, with TRBD2 identical over 9 bases. CDR1 SGHTA and CDR2 FQGNSA come from the germline V gene. V trimming: 5 bases; J trimming: 2 bases; junction bases outside the gene matches: 10. This CDR3 region has 17 residues. Here the CDR3 reads CASSTPRLAGAYNEQFF. The CDR3 region has the DNA TGTGCCAGCAGCACTCCCAGGTTAGCGGGAGCCTACAATGAGCAGTTCTTC. The complete variable domain, with remaining parts taken from reference TRBV7-2 and TRBJ2-1, reads GAGVSQSPSNKVTEKGKDVELRCDPISGHTALYWYRQSLGQGLEFLIYFQGNSAPDKSGLPSDRFSAERTGGSVSTLTIQRTQQEDSAVYLCASSTPRLAGAYNEQFFGPGTRLTVL.

The table lists this clone with a few counts. The rearrangement uses TRBV5-1 and TRBJ2-5; 12 bases agree with TRBD2. The CDR3 length is 15 residues. V gave up 0 bases and J gave up 4 bases; unmatched junction bases: 1. CDR1 and CDR2 (germline): SGHRS, YFSETQ. CDR3 DNA: TGCGCCAGCAGCTTGGAGGGACTAGCGGGAGAGACCCAGTACTTC. This encodes CASSLEGLAGETQYF.

This clone was counted only a few times. This chain joins TRBV6-1 and TRBJ1-4; D possibly corresponds to TRBD1 (6 bases). The CDR3 totals 14 residues. Germline V gives CDR1 MNHNS, CDR2 SASEGT. Trimming left V 7 bases short and J 10 bases short, with 19 bases between. The CDR3 reads CASTPRSGAGKLFF. CDR3 DNA: TGTGCCAGCACCCCCCGGTCAGGGGCGGGAAAACTGTTTTTT.

This clone was seen only a few times. This chain connects TRBV6-6 to TRBJ2-2; weak D call: TRBD2 (6 bases). The germline V and J ends were trimmed by 1 base and 4 bases, with 10 bases remaining between them. This CDR3 region has 15 residues. Germline V gene lookup returns CDR1 MNHNY and CDR2 SVGAGI (reference sequence). CDR3 sequence (DNA): TGTGCCAGCAGTTACTGGCGGGAATCCACCGGGGAGCTGTTTTTT. Translation: CASSYWRESTGELFF.

This clone was found a few times. The chain joins TRBV9 to TRBJ2-7; weak D call: TRBD1 (6 bases). Germline V gene lookup returns CDR1 SGDLS and CDR2 YYNGEE. CDR3 size: 15 residues. The V end lost 4 bases, the J end lost 2 bases, and 16 bases lay between the germline ends. CDR3 nucleotide sequence: TGTGCCAGCAGCCCACGAGGGGACATAACCTACGAGCAGTACTTC. Translated: CASSPRGDITYEQYF. Using reference TRBV9 and TRBJ2-7 for the parts outside the CDR3, the full variable domain is DSGVTQTPKHLITATGQRVTLRCSPRSGDLSVYWYQQSLDQGLQFLIQYYNGEERAKGNILERFSAQQFPDLHSELNLSSLELGDSALYFCASSPRGDITYEQYFGPGTRLTVT.

V gene TRBV9 combines with J gene TRBJ2-7; D may be TRBD2 (6 bases). The CDR3 contains 14 residues. The germline V and J ends were trimmed by 0 bases and 3 bases, with 10 bases remaining between them. Germline values: CDR1 SGDLS, CDR2 YYNGEE. CDR3 sequence (DNA): TGTGCCAGCAGCGTAGGACGGGGGAACTACGAGCAGTACTTC. It yields the protein CASSVGRGNYEQYF.

This chain links TRBV7-2 with TRBJ1-5, with 9 positions matching TRBD1. This CDR3 is 16 amino acids long. Trimming cost V 4 bases and J 7 bases; bases outside gene matches: 11. The germline CDR1 and CDR2 sequences are SGHTA and FQGNSA. CDR3 amino acids: CASSYSPGTGNQPQHF. The CDR3 coding sequence is TGTGCCAGCAGCTATAGCCCCGGGACAGGGAACCAGCCCCAGCATTTT.

DNA of the CDR3: TGTGCCAGCAGACCCTTGGACAGGGAGTACGAGCAGTACTTC. Its protein is CASRPLDREYEQYF. The chain carries TRBV6-5 and TRBJ2-7, with 8 bases identical to TRBD1. This CDR3 spans 14 amino acids. V lost 6 bases to trimming and J lost 4 bases; unmatched junction nucleotides: 8. Germline assignment: CDR1 MNHEY and CDR2 SVGAGI.

This clone was seen only a few times. This chain joins TRBV6-5 and TRBJ2-3; D gene unclear. The CDR3 totals 12 residues. V lost 0 bases and J lost 8, with 6 bases in between. The germline CDR1 and CDR2 sequences are MNHEY and SVGAGI. Written as DNA, the CDR3 is TGTGCCAGCAGTTACTCCGGATCTACGCAGTATTTT. Translating it yields CASSYSGSTQYF.

This chain joins TRBV4-2 and TRBJ2-3; no clear D. This CDR3 has 14 amino acids. Germline-derived CDR1 and CDR2 are LGHNA and YNFKEQ. Trimming took 0 bases from V and 3 from J, leaving 7 bases between them. CDR3 DNA sequence: TGTGCCAGCAGCCAAGATCAGAAAACAGATACGCAGTATTTT. Protein product: CASSQDQKTDTQYF.

This clone was picked up a small number of times. The V gene is TRBV7-9, the J gene TRBJ2-3; 13 bases line up with TRBD2. With 5 bases clipped from V and 3 bases from J, the junction kept 8 bases outside the gene matches. The length of the CDR3 is 17 residues. Germline-derived CDR1 and CDR2 are SEHNR and FQNEAQ (reference sequence). CDR3 sequence (DNA): TGTGCCAGCAGCAACTCCGGGACTAGCGGGAATACAGATACGCAGTATTTT. This gives the protein CASSNSGTSGNTDTQYF.

V is TRBV7-2 and J is TRBJ2-7, with D possibly matching TRBD1 (6 bases). The CDR3 spans 14 residues. The germline V gene encodes CDR1 SGHTA and CDR2 FQGNSA. The germline V and J ends were trimmed by 5 bases and 3 bases, with 14 bases remaining between them. The CDR3 DNA reads as TGTGCCAGCAGCGACCGTATAGGGGGCTACGAGCAGTACTTC. This encodes CASSDRIGGYEQYF.

This clone was observed a few times. The rearrangement uses TRBV7-2 and TRBJ2-3; unclear D gene. The CDR3 runs to 16 residues. V lost 5 bases and J 0 bases, leaving 15 bases between the germline ends. The V gene's germline CDR1 is SGHTA and CDR2 FQGNSA. The DNA for the CDR3 is TGTGCCAGCAGCCCCGTCCGGCGTACTAGCACAGATACGCAGTATTTT. Translation gives CASSPVRRTSTDTQYF.

This clone has only a few counts. The rearrangement links TRBV7-9 to TRBJ2-7, with TRBD2 as a possible D gene (5 bases). V gave up 3 bases and J gave up 5 bases, with 23 bases separating them. The CDR3 consists of 17 residues. The germline V gene has CDR1 SEHNR and CDR2 FQNEAQ (reference sequence). This CDR3 is CASSFLEGLVRPDEQYF. CDR3 coding DNA: TGTGCCAGCAGCTTCCTAGAGGGCCTAGTAAGGCCGGACGAGCAGTACTTC.

This sequence joins TRBV9 and TRBJ2-7, with 8 bases aligning to TRBD1. With V trimmed by 0 bases and J by 7 bases, 3 bases remained unmatched. There are 13 residues in the CDR3. The germline V gene has CDR1 SGDLS and CDR2 YYNGEE. The CDR3, as DNA: TGTGCCAGCAGCGTAGCAAACAGGGGGGAGCAGTACTTC. Amino acid sequence: CASSVANRGEQYF.

This clone has only a few counts. The genes are TRBV5-1 and TRBJ2-5; TRBD2 aligns across 8 bases. This CDR3 spans 15 amino acids. The V gene's germline CDR1 is SGHRS and CDR2 YFSETQ. The V and J ends lost 1 base and 2 bases, in that order; junction bases with no gene match: 4. CDR3 in amino acids: CASSLTSGQQETQYF. The DNA for the CDR3 is TGCGCCAGCAGCTTGACTAGCGGACAACAAGAGACCCAGTACTTC.

This clone occurred a few times. The same CDR3 can be traced to other DNA sequences in this sample. V usage is TRBV18 and J usage is TRBJ2-3, with 10 bases lining up with TRBD2. In germline, CDR1 is KGHSH, CDR2 LQKENI. The V segment lost 0 bases and the J segment 1 base; nucleotides outside the gene matches: 1. This CDR3 contains 16 residues. The CDR3 loop reads CASSPPLAGGTDTQYF. The CDR3 region has the DNA TGTGCCAGCTCACCACCCCTAGCGGGAGGCACAGATACGCAGTATTTT.

The chain combines TRBV28 with TRBJ1-1, with D hard to call. Germline-derived CDR1 and CDR2 are MDHEN and SYDVKM. The CDR3 covers 12 residues. V lost 4 bases and J lost 11, with 14 bases in between. As DNA, the CDR3 is TGTGCCAGCAGTTCTCCTACGGGTCACGCTTTCTTT. Translated, it gives CASSSPTGHAFF.

The V and J genes are TRBV14 and TRBJ2-1; D remains unclear. V was trimmed by 3 bases and J by 2 bases, leaving 2 bases between them. Germline values: CDR1 SGHDN, CDR2 FVKESK. The CDR3 has 12 residues. The CDR3 protein is CASSQAYNEQFF. The CDR3 coding sequence is TGTGCCAGCAGCCAGGCCTACAATGAGCAGTTCTTC.

This clone has a handful of counts. The rearrangement joins TRBV6-5 to TRBJ2-7, with D perhaps given as TRBD1 or TRBD2 (5 bases each). V shed 5 bases and J shed 3 bases, with 14 bases lying between them. CDR3 size: 14 residues. The germline V gene encodes CDR1 MNHEY and CDR2 SVGAGI. CDR3 nucleotide sequence: TGTGCCAGCAGTGTCCGGGACCTTGTCTACGAGCAGTACTTC. This codes for CASSVRDLVYEQYF.

The chain joins TRBV6-1 to TRBJ1-5; D is uncertain. CDR3 length equals 15 residues. V lost 2 bases to trimming and J lost 4 bases, with 12 bases between them. Germline-derived CDR1 and CDR2 are MNHNS and SASEGT. DNA for the CDR3: TGTGCCAGCAGTGAACCCGAGCCCTTTAATCAGCCCCAGCATTTT. It specifies CASSEPEPFNQPQHF.

This clone was detected a few times. The same CDR3 can be traced to other DNA sequences in this sample. V is TRBV18 and J is TRBJ2-3; perhaps TRBD2 as D (5 bases). The CDR3 consists of 14 residues. The ends were cut back, 0 bases at V and 2 bases at J, with 6 bases in the middle. Per germline, CDR1 KGHSH and CDR2 LQKENI. CDR3 residues: CASSPPGVTDTQYF. For the CDR3, the DNA is TGTGCCAGCTCACCACCGGGAGTCACAGATACGCAGTATTTT.

This clone appeared a few times. The V and J genes are TRBV18 and TRBJ1-4, with 7 bases identical to TRBD1. Germline CDR1 reads KGHSH; CDR2 reads LQKENI. V shed 3 bases, J shed 5 bases, and the junction held 3 bases outside the gene matches. CDR3 length: 14 residues. CDR3 nucleotide sequence: TGTGCCAGCTCACCCCAGGGGGGCAATGAAAAACTGTTTTTT. The encoded protein is CASSPQGGNEKLFF. Based on the CDR3 plus reference TRBV18 and TRBJ1-4, the full variable domain is NAGVMQNPRHLVRRRGQEARLRCSPMKGHSHVYWYRQLPEEGLKFMVYLQKENIIDESGMPKERFSAEFPKEGPSILRIQQVVRGDSAAYFCASSPQGGNEKLFFGSGTQLSVL.

The rearrangement uses TRBV19 and TRBJ2-3; 8 nucleotides agree with TRBD2. The length of the CDR3 is 15 residues. The germline V gene has CDR1 LNHDA and CDR2 SQIVND (reference sequence). J lost 1 base, V lost 5 bases, and 5 bases had no gene match. This chain's CDR3 is CASSWVTSGTDTQYF. The CDR3 coding sequence is TGTGCCAGTAGTTGGGTGACTAGCGGCACAGATACGCAGTATTTT.

The rearrangement uses TRBV9 and TRBJ2-1; 7 nucleotides agree with TRBD1. The CDR3 is 13 amino acids. CDR1 SGDLS and CDR2 YYNGEE come from the germline V gene. Losses at the gene ends were 3 bases for V and 8 bases for J; bases not matched to a gene: 5. The CDR3 loop reads CASSETGRHEQFF. The CDR3 coding sequence is TGTGCCAGCAGCGAGACAGGGCGGCATGAGCAGTTCTTC.

This clone was observed a few times. This same CDR3 is encoded by further DNA sequences in the sample. J is TRBJ2-1 and V is TRBV4-2; a possible D gene is TRBD1 (5 bases). V gave up 1 base and J gave up 6 bases, with 10 bases separating them. This CDR3 has 14 amino acids. In germline, CDR1 is LGHNA, CDR2 YNFKEQ. Here the CDR3 reads CASSQVGLANEQFF. The DNA for the CDR3 is TGTGCCAGCAGCCAAGTGGGGCTGGCCAATGAGCAGTTCTTC.